This T cell receptor beta chain stems from a study of shared clonotypes between healthy human individuals. Donors were Caucasian adults residing in Nashville, Tennessee, USA. This table comes from immunoSEQ multiplex PCR, and its TCRdb copy is limited to in-frame clones, with some not included. The table shows about 2.3 million clones, with approximately 93% occurring only once. Input material: naive CD4+ T cells from PBMCs. Sample subset: CD45RA+ positively selected. This clonotype originated in a man aged 18 to 30 in good health. Some clones in this sample may be carry-over from other donors' samples.

CDR3 bases: TGCAGCGTTCTAGTCTCGCCATTATTGAACACTGAAGCTTTCTTT. Its translation is CSVLVSPLLNTEAFF. The rearrangement links TRBV29-1 to TRBJ1-1, with D hard to call. Trimming took 5 bases from V and 0 from J, leaving 16 bases between them. Germline V CDR1 and CDR2: SQVTM, ANQGSEA. The CDR3 contains 15 residues.